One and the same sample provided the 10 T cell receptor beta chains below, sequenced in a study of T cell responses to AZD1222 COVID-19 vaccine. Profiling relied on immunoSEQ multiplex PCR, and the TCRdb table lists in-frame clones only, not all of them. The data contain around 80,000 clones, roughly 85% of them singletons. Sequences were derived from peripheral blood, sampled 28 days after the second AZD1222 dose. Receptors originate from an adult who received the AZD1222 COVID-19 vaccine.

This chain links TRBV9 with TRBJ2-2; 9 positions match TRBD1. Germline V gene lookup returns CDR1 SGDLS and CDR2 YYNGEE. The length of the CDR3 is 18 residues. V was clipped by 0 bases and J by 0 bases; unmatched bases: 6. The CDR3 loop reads CASSVVRTGATNTGELFF. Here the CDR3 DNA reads TGTGCCAGCAGCGTAGTAAGGACAGGGGCTACGAACACCGGGGAGCTGTTTTTT.

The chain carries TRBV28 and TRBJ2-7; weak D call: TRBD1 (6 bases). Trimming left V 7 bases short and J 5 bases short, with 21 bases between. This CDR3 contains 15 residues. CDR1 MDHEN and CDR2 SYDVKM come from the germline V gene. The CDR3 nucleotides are TGTGCCAGCACCCCAGGACAGTACGTAGATGACGAGCAGTACTTC. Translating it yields CASTPGQYVDDEQYF.

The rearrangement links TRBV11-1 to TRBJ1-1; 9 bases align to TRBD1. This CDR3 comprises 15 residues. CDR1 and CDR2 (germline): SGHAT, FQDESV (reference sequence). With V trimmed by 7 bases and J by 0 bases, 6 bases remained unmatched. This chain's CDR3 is CASTGDRVMNTEAFF. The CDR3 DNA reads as TGTGCCAGCACCGGGGACAGGGTCATGAACACTGAAGCTTTCTTT.

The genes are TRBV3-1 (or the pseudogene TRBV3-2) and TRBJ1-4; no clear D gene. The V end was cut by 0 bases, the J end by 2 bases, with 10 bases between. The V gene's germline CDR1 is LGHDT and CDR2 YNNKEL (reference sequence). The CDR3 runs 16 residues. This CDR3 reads CASSQDVWATNEKLFF. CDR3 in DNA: TGTGCCAGCAGCCAAGACGTCTGGGCCACTAATGAAAAACTGTTTTTT.

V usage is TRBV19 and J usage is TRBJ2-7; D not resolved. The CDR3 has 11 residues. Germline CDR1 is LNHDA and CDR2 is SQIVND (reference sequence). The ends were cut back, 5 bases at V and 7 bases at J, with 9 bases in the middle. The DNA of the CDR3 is TGTGCCAGTAGTTTTAGTAGTGAGCAGTACTTC. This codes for CASSFSSEQYF.

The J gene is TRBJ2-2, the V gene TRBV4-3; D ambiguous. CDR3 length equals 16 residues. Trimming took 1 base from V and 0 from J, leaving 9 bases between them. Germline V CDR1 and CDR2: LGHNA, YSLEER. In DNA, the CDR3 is TGCGCCAGCAGCCAAGTATCACCGCCGAACACCGGGGAGCTGTTTTTT. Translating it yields CASSQVSPPNTGELFF.

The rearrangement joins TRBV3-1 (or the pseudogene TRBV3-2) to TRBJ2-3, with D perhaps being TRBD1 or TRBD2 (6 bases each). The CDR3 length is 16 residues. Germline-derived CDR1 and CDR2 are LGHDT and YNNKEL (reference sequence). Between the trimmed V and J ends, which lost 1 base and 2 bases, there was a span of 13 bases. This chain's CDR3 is CASSQGGGTPTDTQYF. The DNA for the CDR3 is TGTGCCAGCAGCCAAGGAGGGGGGACCCCCACAGATACGCAGTATTTT.

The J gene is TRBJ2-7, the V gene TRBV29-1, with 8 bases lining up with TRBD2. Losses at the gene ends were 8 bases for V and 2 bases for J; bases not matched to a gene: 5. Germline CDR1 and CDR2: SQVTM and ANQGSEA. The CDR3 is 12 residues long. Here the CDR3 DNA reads TGCAGCATCCGGGGGGGGACCTACGAGCAGTACTTC. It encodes CSIRGGTYEQYF.

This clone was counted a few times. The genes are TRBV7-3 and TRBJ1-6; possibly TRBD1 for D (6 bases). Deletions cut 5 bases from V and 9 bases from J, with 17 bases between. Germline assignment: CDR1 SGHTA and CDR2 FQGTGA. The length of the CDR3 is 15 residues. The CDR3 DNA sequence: TGTGCCAGCAGCCGCCGGGGGGGCGTAGGTTCACCCCTCCACTTT. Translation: CASSRRGGVGSPLHF. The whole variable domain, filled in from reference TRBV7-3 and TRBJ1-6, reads GAGVSQTPSNKVTEKGKYVELRCDPISGHTALYWYRQSLGQGPEFLIYFQGTGAADDSGLPNDRFFAVRPEGSVSTLKIQRTERGDSAVYLCASSRRGGVGSPLHFGNGTRLTVT.

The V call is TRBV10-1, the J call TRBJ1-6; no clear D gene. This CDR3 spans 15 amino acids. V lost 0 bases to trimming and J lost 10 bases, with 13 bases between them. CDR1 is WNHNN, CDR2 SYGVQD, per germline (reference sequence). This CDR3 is CASSESRTPRSPLHF. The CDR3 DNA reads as TGCGCCAGCAGTGAGTCGAGGACCCCACGGTCACCCCTCCACTTT.